A single T cell receptor beta chain is shown here with its context. The antigen is unknown. The primer mix had 60 Vbeta and 13 Jbeta primers. Measured with immunoSEQ multiplex PCR; TCRdb has only the in-frame clones, and not every one. This table has 150,000 to 200,000 clones, around four fifths appearing once. These data originate in a study of cytomegalovirus exposure and HLA in healthy donors. Regarding the study as a whole: Among immune exposure information, only CMV serostatus was available. A few chains linked to CMV were shown in vitro to be specific for CMV antigens. Later analysis identified a missense DCLRE1C variant that was linked to TCR beta V- and J-gene trimming. Indistinguishable V segments, including TRBV6-2 and TRBV6-3, were excluded.

The germline gives CDR1 SGHTA, CDR2 FQGNSA. The CDR3 runs 15 residues. V lost 5 bases and J lost 6, with 20 bases in between. The TCR sequence derives from a woman aged 50 to 65 in good health and CMV-seronegative. The genes are TRBV7-2 and TRBJ2-7; D is possibly TRBD2 (6 bases). Sequencing was carried out using PBMCs. CDR3 nucleotides: TGTGCCAGCAGCCTGGGACTCCCTGGAGTAGGCGAGCAGTACTTC. This translates into CASSLGLPGVGEQYF.